These 27 T cell receptor beta chains were all obtained from the same sample, sequenced in a study of T-cell reconstitution after alpha-beta-depleted transplantation in children. TCRbeta library construction was performed incorporating unique molecular identifiers. A single record per CDR3 protein comes from TCRdb applying MiXCR to the PCR reads. The profile covers about 480,000 distinct CDR3 sequences, with about 12% appearing a single time and about 5.4% taken by the ten largest. Source: PBMCs from the stem cell graft donor, taken from the stem cell graft. Receptor source: a human donor who donated a stem cell graft to a child with combined immunodeficiency.

There are many counts of this clonotype. The V call is TRBV5-1, the J call TRBJ2-1, with 7 nucleotides matching TRBD1. With 4 bases clipped from V and 9 bases from J, the junction kept 10 bases outside the gene matches. This CDR3 contains 14 residues. Germline loops: CDR1 SGHRS, CDR2 YFSETQ. CDR3 bases: TGCGCCAGCAGCAGCACTACAGGGGTCGGTGAGCAGTTCTTC. This sequence encodes CASSSTTGVGEQFF.

V is TRBV12-3 or TRBV12-4 and J is TRBJ1-2; D might be TRBD1 (6 bases). The CDR3 length is 14 residues. The V and J ends lost 5 bases and 8 bases respectively, with 18 bases between them. CDR3 sequence: CASSSGHRAWGYTF. In DNA, the CDR3 is TGTGCCAGCAGTAGCGGACACAGGGCCTGGGGCTACACCTTC.

This clonotype has more than one count but fewer than ten. The rearrangement links TRBV14 to TRBJ1-2; D is unclear. From germline, CDR1 is SGHDN and CDR2 FVKESK. Trimming pared 4 bases from V and 4 bases from J, leaving 10 bases between. The CDR3 runs to 13 residues. DNA for the CDR3: TGTGCCAGCAGCCCCCTCCGGGCCTATGGCTACACCTTC. This gives the protein CASSPLRAYGYTF.

There are many counts of this clonotype. The chain carries TRBV13 and TRBJ2-1; the D call may be TRBD1 or TRBD2 (5 bases each). Trimming left V 6 bases short and J 8 bases short, with 20 bases between. Germline CDR1 PRHDT, CDR2 FYEKMQ (reference sequence). The CDR3 loop spans 15 amino acids. The CDR3 protein is CASSRGDAGGYEQFF. As DNA, the CDR3 is TGTGCCAGCAGTCGAGGGGATGCCGGAGGCTATGAGCAGTTCTTC.

Only a few counts were recorded for this clonotype. The chain recombines TRBV11-1 with TRBJ1-1; 8 bases are shared with TRBD1. CDR1 is SGHAT, CDR2 FQDESV, per germline (reference sequence). The CDR3 has 17 amino acids. Trimming took 4 bases from V and 0 from J; bases not matched to a gene: 10. CDR3 nucleotides: TGTGCCAGCAGCTCGGACAGGGCCACCACCATGAACACTGAAGCTTTCTTT. As protein: CASSSDRATTMNTEAFF.

The table lists this clonotype with many counts. The chain couples TRBV6-2 or TRBV6-3 to TRBJ2-7; possible D gene TRBD2, 6 bases. The CDR3 totals 16 residues. CDR1 and CDR2 from the germline V gene are MNHEY and SVGEGT. Trimming took 4 bases from V and 1 from J, leaving 17 bases between them. The CDR3 region is CASSFGPGVESYEQYF. The CDR3 region has the DNA TGTGCCAGCAGTTTCGGACCGGGAGTTGAGTCCTACGAGCAGTACTTC.

The sample holds many counts of this clonotype. This sequence joins TRBV12-3 or TRBV12-4 and TRBJ2-5; D not certain. The length of the CDR3 is 14 residues. Between the trimmed V and J ends, which lost 2 bases and 4 bases, there was a span of 11 bases. The CDR3 region is CASSLLSSVETQYF. Here the CDR3 DNA reads TGTGCCAGCAGTTTATTAAGCTCGGTAGAGACCCAGTACTTC.

This clonotype was observed many times. The chain links TRBV5-1 to TRBJ2-1; 9 positions agree with TRBD2. V shed 6 bases and J 6 bases; nucleotides not matched to a gene: 7. This CDR3 contains 14 residues. Germline values: CDR1 SGHRS, CDR2 YFSETQ. The CDR3 loop is CASKAGGSPNEQFF. CDR3 in DNA: TGCGCCAGCAAGGCGGGAGGGTCGCCCAATGAGCAGTTCTTC. Filled out from reference TRBV5-1 and TRBJ2-1, the complete variable domain reads KAGVTQTPRYLIKTRGQQVTLSCSPISGHRSVSWYQQTPGQGLQFLFEYFSETQRNKGNFPGRFSGRQFSNSRSEMNVSTLELGDSALYLCASKAGGSPNEQFFGPGTRLTVL.

This chain joins TRBV5-1 and TRBJ2-7; 11 bases align to TRBD2. Germline CDR1 is SGHRS and CDR2 is YFSETQ. Germline trimming cut 4 bases from V and 3 bases from J; bases unmatched to any gene: 6. The CDR3 loop spans 15 amino acids. CDR3 sequence reads: CASSKLAGAVYEQYF. The CDR3, as DNA: TGCGCCAGCAGCAAACTAGCGGGGGCAGTCTACGAGCAGTACTTC.

This clonotype was counted between two and nine times. The rearrangement joins TRBV2 to TRBJ1-1, with a possible D match to TRBD1 (5 bases). The CDR3 spans 15 residues. Per germline, CDR1 SNHLY and CDR2 FYNNEI. The V end lost 3 bases, the J end lost 1 base, and 12 bases lay between the germline ends. The CDR3 loop reads CASSEGTGTNTEAFF. CDR3 bases: TGTGCCAGCAGTGAGGGGACGGGGACGAACACTGAAGCTTTCTTT.

The CDR3 is CAISETGPVPTEAFF. DNA of the CDR3: TGTGCCATCAGTGAGACGGGCCCCGTCCCCACTGAAGCTTTCTTT. This rearrangement joins TRBV10-3 to TRBJ1-1, with D uncertain. V was trimmed by 2 bases and J by 4 bases, leaving 14 bases between them. Germline assignment: CDR1 ENHRY and CDR2 SYGVKD. CDR3 size: 15 residues.

This chain links TRBV2 with TRBJ1-5; D is undetermined. The CDR3 has 15 amino acids. V was pared by 2 bases and J by 5 bases, with 13 bases between. Germline V gene lookup returns CDR1 SNHLY and CDR2 FYNNEI. This chain's CDR3 is CASSEHGVVYQPQHF. The DNA for the CDR3 is TGTGCCAGCAGTGAACACGGGGTTGTGTATCAGCCCCAGCATTTT. The complete variable domain, with remaining parts taken from reference TRBV2 and TRBJ1-5, reads EPEVTQTPSHQVTQMGQEVILRCVPISNHLYFYWYRQILGQKVEFLVSFYNNEISEKSEIFDDQFSVERPDGSNFTLKIRSTKLEDSAMYFCASSEHGVVYQPQHFGDGTRLSIL.

This clonotype came up a few times. The V gene is TRBV7-8, the J gene TRBJ2-1, with D perhaps given as TRBD1 or TRBD2 (6 bases each). This CDR3 has 15 amino acids. With 5 bases removed from V and 5 bases from J, the gap between germline ends came to 16 bases. Germline V gives CDR1 SGHVS, CDR2 FQNEAQ. The CDR3 sequence: CASSPRTNRDNEQFF. The CDR3 DNA is TGTGCCAGCAGCCCAAGGACTAACAGGGACAATGAGCAGTTCTTC.

This clonotype occurred many times. V usage is TRBV7-9 and J usage is TRBJ2-3; D not certain. V lost 3 bases to trimming and J lost 1 base, with 5 bases between them. This CDR3 has 13 residues. In germline, CDR1 is SEHNR, CDR2 FQNEAQ (reference sequence). The CDR3 sequence: CASSFKRTDTQYF. CDR3 bases: TGTGCCAGCAGCTTTAAACGCACAGATACGCAGTATTTT.

This clonotype was picked up a small number of times. The chain couples TRBV3-1 to TRBJ2-2; 7 bases fit TRBD2. Germline V CDR1 and CDR2: LGHDT, YNNKEL (reference sequence). The CDR3 length is 16 residues. Trimming at V came to 1 base and at J to 3 bases, leaving 5 bases not matched to a gene. The CDR3 here is CASSQVRLAYTGELFF. CDR3 nucleotides: TGTGCCAGCAGCCAAGTACGACTAGCATACACCGGGGAGCTGTTTTTT.

The table lists this clonotype with many counts. V is TRBV4-2 and J is TRBJ2-1; D not certain. The germline V gene has CDR1 LGHNA and CDR2 YNFKEQ. Between the trimmed V and J ends, which lost 0 bases and 3 bases, there was a span of 12 bases. The CDR3 extends over 16 amino acids. The CDR3 region is CASSQDSSGGYNEQFF. The CDR3 nucleotides are TGTGCCAGCAGCCAAGATTCTTCCGGCGGCTACAATGAGCAGTTCTTC.

CDR3 sequence (DNA): TGTGCCAGCAGCTTCGCGGCTGAAGCTTTCTTT. Protein: CASSFAAEAFF. This rearrangement joins TRBV11-1 to TRBJ1-1; D is ambiguous. Germline V lookup: CDR1 SGHAT, CDR2 FQDESV (reference sequence). Trimming pared 3 bases from V and 6 bases from J, leaving 5 bases between. The CDR3 spans 11 residues. The variable domain in full, with the rest retrieved from reference TRBV11-1 and TRBJ1-1, is EAEVAQSPRYKITEKSQAVAFWCDPISGHATLYWYRQILGQGPELLVQFQDESVVDDSQLPKDRFSAERLKGVDSTLKIQPAELGDSAMYLCASSFAAEAFFGQGTRLTVV.

This clonotype was picked up a small number of times. The chain has TRBV11-2 and TRBJ1-4; 8 nucleotides line up with TRBD1. Germline CDR1 reads SGHAT; CDR2 reads FQNNGV. The CDR3 is 16 amino acids. Unmatched junction bases numbered 15, after V lost 5 bases and J lost 10 bases. The CDR3 loop is CASSARGQGARGKLFF. CDR3 nucleotides: TGTGCCAGCAGCGCCCGAGGGCAGGGGGCGAGAGGAAAACTGTTTTTT.

V and J are TRBV12-3 or TRBV12-4 and TRBJ2-6, with a possible D match to TRBD1 (5 bases). This CDR3 is 15 amino acids long. Deletions cut 9 bases from V and 0 bases from J, with 12 bases between. The CDR3 coding sequence is TGTGCCAGTTCAGGGCCCTACTCTGGGGCCAACGTCCTGACTTTC. It translates to CASSGPYSGANVLTF.

This sequence joins TRBV12-3 or TRBV12-4 and TRBJ1-6; D is undetermined. Trimming cost V 6 bases and J 6 bases, with 6 bases left between them. This CDR3 is 12 amino acids long. As DNA, the CDR3 is TGTGCCAGCAGGTTCACTAATTCACCCCTCCACTTT. Encoded protein: CASRFTNSPLHF.

The J gene is TRBJ2-3, the V gene TRBV28, with TRBD2 matching over 11 bases. The CDR3 runs to 19 residues. From germline, CDR1 is MDHEN and CDR2 SYDVKM. Trimming removed 4 bases from V and 2 bases from J; junction bases left unmatched: 14. CDR3 in amino acids: CASSSRTSLAGGTTDTQYF. The CDR3 region has the DNA TGTGCCAGCAGTTCACGAACCTCCCTAGCGGGGGGAACCACAGATACGCAGTATTTT. The full variable domain, completed using reference TRBV28 and TRBJ2-3, is DVKVTQSSRYLVKRTGEKVFLECVQDMDHENMFWYRQDPGLGLRLIYFSYDVKMKEKGDIPEGYSVSREKKERFSLILESASTNQTSMYLCASSSRTSLAGGTTDTQYFGPGTRLTVL.

Regarding this clonotype: This clone may be a read error of a much larger clone one base away. This CDR3 is missing its conserved last phenylalanine or tryptophan, likely due to a read error. The genes are TRBV20-1 and TRBJ1-2; D is unresolved. This CDR3 contains 15 residues. Germline V gene lookup returns CDR1 DFQATT and CDR2 SNEGSKA (reference sequence). Trimming stripped 3 bases from V and 3 bases from J, with 17 bases between. The CDR3 spells CSASRPLSGDYGYTC. In DNA form, the CDR3 reads TGCAGTGCTAGTCGTCCCCTCAGCGGTGACTATGGCTACACCTGC.

This clonotype occurred a few times. This sequence joins TRBV10-3 and TRBJ2-1; 11 bases align to TRBD2. Germline V gene lookup returns CDR1 ENHRY and CDR2 SYGVKD. This CDR3 contains 17 residues. Trimming removed 0 bases from V and 9 bases from J; junction bases left unmatched: 10. CDR3: CAISESGGSGGVREQFF. Here the CDR3 DNA reads TGTGCCATCAGTGAGTCGGGTGGTAGCGGGGGGGTTCGTGAGCAGTTCTTC.

The table lists this clonotype with many counts. The chain joins TRBV24-1 to TRBJ1-1, with 10 positions matching TRBD1. CDR1 and CDR2 (germline): KGHDR, SFDVKD. The V gene end was trimmed by 3 bases and the J gene end by 5 bases; junction bases not matched to a gene: 5. The CDR3 runs to 15 residues. Here the CDR3 DNA reads TGTGCCACCAGTGATAGGGGACAGGGGAAGACTGAAGCTTTCTTT. As protein: CATSDRGQGKTEAFF.

The chain links TRBV19 to TRBJ2-3; 7 bases align to TRBD2. The length of the CDR3 is 13 residues. Per the germline V gene, CDR1 is LNHDA and CDR2 is SQIVND (reference sequence). With V trimmed by 3 bases and J by 9 bases, 6 bases remained unmatched. CDR3 nucleotide sequence: TGTGCCAGTAGTATTCCAATTAGCGGGACGCAGTATTTT. Amino acid sequence: CASSIPISGTQYF.

The chain has TRBV20-1 and TRBJ2-2; D is unclear. There are 11 residues in the CDR3. CDR1 is DFQATT, CDR2 SNEGSKA, per germline (reference sequence). Trimming took off 6 bases at V and 0 bases at J, with 2 bases between the two ends. CDR3 residues: CSAPNTGELFF. Written as DNA, the CDR3 is TGCAGTGCACCGAACACCGGGGAGCTGTTTTTT.

The rearrangement uses TRBV9 and TRBJ2-7; 12 nucleotides line up with TRBD2. The germline CDR1 and CDR2 sequences are SGDLS and YYNGEE. Trimming at V came to 3 bases and at J to 6 bases, leaving 7 bases not matched to a gene. This CDR3 comprises 15 residues. CDR3 sequence: CASSARLAGEGEQYF. CDR3 nucleotide sequence: TGTGCCAGCAGCGCGCGACTAGCGGGAGAAGGCGAGCAGTACTTC. Based on the CDR3 plus reference TRBV9 and TRBJ2-7, the full variable domain is DSGVTQTPKHLITATGQRVTLRCSPRSGDLSVYWYQQSLDQGLQFLIQYYNGEERAKGNILERFSAQQFPDLHSELNLSSLELGDSALYFCASSARLAGEGEQYFGPGTRLTVT.